This T cell receptor (beta chain) comes out of a study of CD8 T cells in ankylosing spondylitis. Study-level points and caveats: Made up of fewer than ten highly homologous variants, a TCR beta motif appeared characteristic of ankylosing spondylitis blood.

This clonotype was counted between two and nine times. The antigen is not known. TCRdb processed the 5' RACE reads anew with MiXCR; each CDR3 protein has one entry. The sample records about 160,000 distinct CDR3 sequences, around 18% being singletons. Germline CDR1 MDHEN, CDR2 SYDVKM. V shed 2 bases and J 6 bases; nucleotides not matched to a gene: 2. CDR3 length equals 14 residues. Sequenced sample: blood, either unsorted or a sorted T cell fraction (not recorded which). This clonotype originated in a male donor with ankylosing spondylitis or in good health (not recorded which). V is TRBV28 and J is TRBJ2-2, with TRBD1 matching 8 bases. CDR3 DNA sequence: TGTGCCAGCAGTTTAGGACAGGGACCCGGGGAGCTGTTTTTT. Protein product: CASSLGQGPGELFF. Full variable domain (rest looked up from reference TRBV28 and TRBJ2-2): DVKVTQSSRYLVKRTGEKVFLECVQDMDHENMFWYRQDPGLGLRLIYFSYDVKMKEKGDIPEGYSVSREKKERFSLILESASTNQTSMYLCASSLGQGPGELFFGEGSRLTVL.